The 32 T cell receptor beta chains reported below all come from one sample, sequenced in a study of T cell responses to AZD1222 COVID-19 vaccine listed by TCRdb under 2021. Reading the label with the study, this specimen's time point is: baseline before first vaccination. The library came from the immunoSEQ multiplex PCR assay. The immuneACCESS repertoire file appears here via TCRdb, limited to in-frame rearrangements. These files lack a portion of the clones; in checked studies, under half of the deficit traces to unresolved V genes, and the cause of the others is not known. Counted in this sample were 130,000 to 150,000 clones; 80% to 95% of them appeared once. Approximately 2.6% of the sample comes from the top ten. The sample consisted of peripheral blood, taken on day 0 of AZD1222 vaccination. These TCRs come from an adult in good health.

V is TRBV6-5 and J is TRBJ1-1; D may be TRBD1 (6 bases). V gave up 4 bases and J gave up 0 bases, with 15 bases separating them. This CDR3 is 16 amino acids long. Per germline, CDR1 MNHEY and CDR2 SVGAGI. The CDR3 loop is CASSFQDSPMNTEAFF. DNA for the CDR3: TGTGCCAGCAGTTTCCAGGACAGCCCAATGAACACTGAAGCTTTCTTT.

The chain recombines TRBV6-5 with TRBJ1-1; D unresolved. Germline loops: CDR1 MNHEY, CDR2 SVGAGI. Trimming cost V 6 bases and J 2 bases, with 10 bases left between them. CDR3 size: 13 residues. This CDR3 reads CASRRFVNTEAFF. The CDR3 coding sequence is TGTGCCAGCAGAAGGTTTGTCAACACTGAAGCTTTCTTT.

Of note for this clone: This sample also contains other DNA sequences that code for the same CDR3. V and J are TRBV5-1 and TRBJ2-7; 10 bases match TRBD2. V gave up 2 bases and J gave up 1 base; unmatched junction bases: 6. The CDR3 sequence is 16 residues long. Germline CDR1 reads SGHRS; CDR2 reads YFSETQ. CDR3: CASSFRLAGGSYEQYF. The CDR3 coding sequence is TGCGCCAGCAGCTTTAGGTTAGCGGGAGGATCCTACGAGCAGTACTTC.

The chain joins TRBV24-1 to TRBJ1-5; D uncertain. The ends were cut back, 9 bases at V and 2 bases at J, with 7 bases in the middle. Germline V gene lookup returns CDR1 KGHDR and CDR2 SFDVKD. The CDR3 totals 12 residues. CDR3 bases: TGTGCCACCGGTCGGGGCAATCAGCCCCAGCATTTT. It encodes CATGRGNQPQHF.

The CDR3 sequence: CASSEAGEQYF. As DNA, the CDR3 is TGTGCCAGCAGTGAAGCGGGGGAGCAGTACTTC. V gene TRBV2 combines with J gene TRBJ2-7; D gene ambiguous. This CDR3 is built from 11 residues. V shed 0 bases and J shed 7 bases, with 4 bases lying between them. Germline lookup yields CDR1 SNHLY and CDR2 FYNNEI.

The V call is TRBV9, the J call TRBJ1-2; TRBD1 might be the D (6 bases). CDR1 and CDR2 (germline): SGDLS, YYNGEE. The CDR3 is 11 residues long. Trimming took 6 bases from V and 7 from J, leaving 10 bases between them. The CDR3 sequence: CASKGGPGYTF. CDR3 sequence (DNA): TGTGCCAGCAAGGGGGGCCCTGGCTACACCTTC.

The count of this clone is one. The gene calls are TRBV7-3 and TRBJ1-1; the D gene is possibly TRBD1 (6 bases). Trimming removed 4 bases at V and 4 bases at J, with 13 bases between. Looked up from germline, CDR1 is SGHTA and CDR2 is FQGTGA. The length of the CDR3 is 14 residues. CDR3 nucleotides: TGTGCCAGCAGCTATACAGGGTTGAGCACTGAAGCTTTCTTT. Protein: CASSYTGLSTEAFF.

CDR3 protein: CASSLSGPTVRTQHF. The CDR3, as DNA: TGTGCCAGCAGTTTATCTGGACCGACGGTAAGGACCCAGCATTTT. The V and J genes are TRBV28 and TRBJ1-5; D gene ambiguous. This CDR3 comprises 15 residues. The germline gives CDR1 MDHEN, CDR2 SYDVKM. The V end was cut by 1 base, the J end by 11 bases, with 18 bases between.

This chain connects TRBV12-5 to TRBJ2-3; possibly TRBD1 or TRBD2 for D (6 bases each). This CDR3 is 14 amino acids long. Trimming removed 4 bases from V and 2 bases from J, with 10 bases in between. From germline, CDR1 is LGHNT and CDR2 FRNRAP. CDR3 sequence reads: CASGYWGATDTQYF. The CDR3 nucleotides are TGTGCTAGTGGTTACTGGGGGGCCACAGATACGCAGTATTTT. Based on the CDR3 plus reference TRBV12-5 and TRBJ2-3, the full variable domain is DARVTQTPRHKVTEMGQEVTMRCQPILGHNTVFWYRQTMMQGLELLAYFRNRAPLDDSGMPKDRFSAEMPDATLATLKIQPSEPRDSAVYFCASGYWGATDTQYFGPGTRLTVL.

V gene TRBV28 combines with J gene TRBJ2-1; no definite D call. Germline-derived CDR1 and CDR2 are MDHEN and SYDVKM. The V end was cut by 6 bases, the J end by 1 base, with 10 bases between. This CDR3 is built from 14 residues. CDR3 DNA sequence: TGTGCCAGCAGGACGAGCAAATCCTACAATGAGCAGTTCTTC. Amino acids: CASRTSKSYNEQFF.

The chain combines TRBV7-9 with TRBJ2-7; 8 bases line up with TRBD1. The CDR3 totals 15 residues. Trimming cost V 5 bases and J 2 bases; bases outside gene matches: 8. Germline V lookup: CDR1 SEHNR, CDR2 FQNEAQ (reference sequence). CDR3 DNA: TGTGCCAGCAGCCTACCAGGACAGGGAACCTACGAGCAGTACTTC. It translates to CASSLPGQGTYEQYF.

This chain links TRBV11-2 with TRBJ2-7; 8 nucleotides match TRBD1. This CDR3 is 15 amino acids long. Germline V gives CDR1 SGHAT, CDR2 FQNNGV. The V and J ends lost 5 bases and 0 bases, in that order; junction bases with no gene match: 6. The CDR3 here is CASSRTGHSSYEQYF. The CDR3 nucleotides read TGTGCCAGCAGCCGGACAGGGCATAGCTCCTACGAGCAGTACTTC.

The chain uses TRBV30 and TRBJ2-2; TRBD2 matches 12 bases. The CDR3 runs 15 residues. The germline CDR1 and CDR2 sequences are GTSNPN and SVGIG (reference sequence). V shed 0 bases, J shed 6 bases, and the junction held 2 bases outside the gene matches. The CDR3 protein is CAWSVLAGGPGELFF. CDR3 bases: TGTGCCTGGAGTGTTCTAGCGGGGGGGCCCGGGGAGCTGTTTTTT.

The gene calls are TRBV6-5 and TRBJ2-7, with 7 bases aligning to TRBD2. Per the germline V gene, CDR1 is MNHEY and CDR2 is SVGAGI. V lost 5 bases and J lost 4; bases outside the gene matches: 5. The CDR3 covers 13 residues. The CDR3 protein is CASSRTSTYEQYF. The DNA of the CDR3 is TGTGCCAGCAGTCGGACTAGTACGTACGAGCAGTACTTC.

V gene TRBV3-1 (or the pseudogene TRBV3-2) combines with J gene TRBJ1-6; D not resolved. Trimming stripped 1 base from V and 2 bases from J, with 6 bases between. CDR3 size: 15 residues. CDR1 LGHDT and CDR2 YNNKEL come from the germline V gene (reference sequence). The CDR3 DNA follows: TGTGCCAGCAGCCAAGGGCAGACCTATAATTCACCCCTCCACTTT. It yields the protein CASSQGQTYNSPLHF.

The CDR3 DNA reads TGTGCCAGCAGGGGTCTCGGGCAAGCTAACTATGGCTACACCTTC. Its translation is CASRGLGQANYGYTF. J is TRBJ1-2 and V is TRBV28; no clear D gene. V was trimmed by 6 bases and J by 0 bases, leaving 14 bases between them. CDR1 is MDHEN and CDR2 is SYDVKM in the germline V gene. The CDR3 consists of 15 residues.

The J gene is TRBJ2-2, the V gene TRBV27, with 8 bases that match TRBD2. Per the germline V gene, CDR1 is MNHEY and CDR2 is SMNVEV (reference sequence). There are 15 residues in the CDR3. The V and J ends lost 2 bases and 7 bases, in that order; junction bases with no gene match: 6. The CDR3 region is CASSLGSGAHGELFF. The CDR3 DNA reads as TGTGCCAGCAGTTTAGGTAGCGGGGCTCACGGGGAGCTGTTTTTT.

The V and J genes are TRBV6-5 and TRBJ2-7; 7 bases align to TRBD1. Trimming took 9 bases from V and 2 from J; bases not matched to a gene: 7. The CDR3 spans 13 residues. Germline V gene sequence: CDR1 MNHEY, CDR2 SVGAGI. This CDR3 is CASSTGQPYEQYF. As DNA, the CDR3 is TGTGCCAGTTCCACGGGACAGCCCTACGAGCAGTACTTC.

This clone occurred a few times. The rearrangement uses TRBV6-5 and TRBJ1-6; the match to TRBD1 covers 7 bases. The CDR3 runs to 14 residues. Looked up from germline, CDR1 is MNHEY and CDR2 is SVGAGI. The V segment lost 5 bases and the J segment 5 bases; nucleotides outside the gene matches: 3. CDR3 nucleotide sequence: TGTGCCAGCAGTATTACAGGGGATAATTCACCCCTCCACTTT. Protein product: CASSITGDNSPLHF.

The rearrangement links TRBV19 to TRBJ2-1; D may be TRBD1 or TRBD2 (5 bases each). This CDR3 spans 15 amino acids. Germline-derived CDR1 and CDR2 are LNHDA and SQIVND (reference sequence). Deletions cut 10 bases from V and 2 bases from J, with 18 bases between. CDR3 amino acids: CATPRRGTPYNEQFF. The CDR3 coding sequence is TGTGCCACCCCCCGACGAGGGACCCCCTACAATGAGCAGTTCTTC.

The V call is TRBV19, the J call TRBJ2-7; D is perhaps TRBD1 or TRBD2 (5 bases each). With 5 bases removed from V and 2 bases from J, the gap between germline ends came to 13 bases. The germline V gene has CDR1 LNHDA and CDR2 SQIVND (reference sequence). The CDR3 runs 14 residues. The CDR3 coding sequence is TGTGCCAGTAGTCTCAGGGACGAAGCCTACGAGCAGTACTTC. Amino acid sequence: CASSLRDEAYEQYF.

V gene TRBV9 combines with J gene TRBJ1-5, with TRBD1 matching 8 bases. The CDR3 contains 15 residues. Germline loops: CDR1 SGDLS, CDR2 YYNGEE. V was pared by 4 bases and J by 7 bases, with 10 bases of the junction left unmatched. CDR3 sequence: CASSPAGQGGQPQHF. The CDR3 DNA reads TGTGCCAGCAGCCCAGCAGGACAGGGTGGACAGCCCCAGCATTTT. Together with reference TRBV9 and TRBJ1-5, the CDR3 gives the full variable domain: DSGVTQTPKHLITATGQRVTLRCSPRSGDLSVYWYQQSLDQGLQFLIQYYNGEERAKGNILERFSAQQFPDLHSELNLSSLELGDSALYFCASSPAGQGGQPQHFGDGTRLSIL.

The J gene is TRBJ2-2, the V gene TRBV19; D is ambiguous. Trimming shortened V by 5 bases and J by 4 bases, and 8 bases separated the two germline ends. Germline V lookup: CDR1 LNHDA, CDR2 SQIVND (reference sequence). This CDR3 region has 13 residues. CDR3 nucleotide sequence: TGTGCCAGTAGTCCTACTGTCACCGGGGAGCTGTTTTTT. This translates into CASSPTVTGELFF. Together with reference TRBV19 and TRBJ2-2, the CDR3 gives the full variable domain: DGGITQSPKYLFRKEGQNVTLSCEQNLNHDAMYWYRQDPGQGLRLIYYSQIVNDFQKGDIAEGYSVSREKKESFPLTVTSAQKNPTAFYLCASSPTVTGELFFGEGSRLTVL.

This clone has just one count. This chain uses TRBV7-9 with TRBJ1-1; D uncertain. This CDR3 contains 14 residues. The V gene lost 5 bases and the J gene lost 1 base, with 11 bases spanning the gap. Germline V gives CDR1 SEHNR, CDR2 FQNEAQ (reference sequence). The CDR3 DNA reads as TGTGCCAGCAGCCCGACCCGGGGGAACACTGAAGCTTTCTTT. Translating gives CASSPTRGNTEAFF.

The genes are TRBV28 and TRBJ1-4; possibly TRBD1 for D (5 bases). CDR3 size: 14 residues. Germline V gene lookup returns CDR1 MDHEN and CDR2 SYDVKM. V lost 5 bases and J 7 bases, leaving 14 bases between the germline ends. The CDR3 DNA reads TGTGCCAGCAGTAGGTTGGGGGAGGCTGAAAAACTGTTTTTT. Its translation: CASSRLGEAEKLFF.

The chain has TRBV27 and TRBJ1-2; the match to TRBD1 covers 7 bases. CDR1 and CDR2 (germline): MNHEY, SMNVEV (reference sequence). The CDR3 covers 13 residues. V gave up 3 bases and J gave up 8 bases; unmatched junction bases: 6. CDR3 nucleotide sequence: TGTGCCAGCAGTTTGACAGGGTTAGGAGGCTACACCTTC. This sequence encodes CASSLTGLGGYTF.

In DNA, the CDR3 is TGTGCCAGCAGCCCCAGGTTAGGACGAGACACAGATACGCAGTATTTT. This codes for CASSPRLGRDTDTQYF. This rearrangement joins TRBV11-3 to TRBJ2-3; D is uncertain. Germline V gene data show CDR1 as SGHNT and CDR2 as YENEEA. The CDR3 sequence is 16 residues long. V lost 5 bases, J lost 2 bases, and 17 bases lay in between.

The rearrangement links TRBV19 to TRBJ1-5; perhaps TRBD1 as D (5 bases). This CDR3 is built from 15 residues. Looked up from germline, CDR1 is LNHDA and CDR2 is SQIVND (reference sequence). Trimming shortened V by 3 bases and J by 5 bases, and 14 bases separated the two germline ends. DNA of the CDR3: TGTGCCAGTAGTATTCAACCTGGGGCTTATCAGCCCCAGCATTTT. Its protein product is CASSIQPGAYQPQHF.

This clone occurred once. CDR3 DNA sequence: TGTGCCAGCAGCCAGACAGGATACGAGCAGTACTTC. This translates into CASSQTGYEQYF. The chain couples TRBV7-2 to TRBJ2-7; weak D call: TRBD1 (6 bases). CDR1 is SGHTA, CDR2 FQGNSA, per germline. The CDR3 has 12 residues. V lost 5 bases and J lost 4, with 9 bases in between. Drawing the rest from reference TRBV7-2 and TRBJ2-7, the complete variable domain is GAGVSQSPSNKVTEKGKDVELRCDPISGHTALYWYRQSLGQGLEFLIYFQGNSAPDKSGLPSDRFSAERTGGSVSTLTIQRTQQEDSAVYLCASSQTGYEQYFGPGTRLTVT.

This rearrangement joins TRBV5-6 to TRBJ2-1; 9 nucleotides align to TRBD2. Trimming cost V 3 bases and J 4 bases; bases outside gene matches: 8. The germline V gene encodes CDR1 SGHDT and CDR2 YYEEEE. The CDR3 runs 16 residues. DNA of the CDR3: TGTGCCAGCAGCTCGGGGGGACTAGCTAAGTACAATGAGCAGTTCTTC. Translation: CASSSGGLAKYNEQFF.

The J gene is TRBJ2-1, the V gene TRBV5-1, with D possibly matching TRBD2 (6 bases). The length of the CDR3 is 16 residues. Deletions cut 4 bases from V and 3 bases from J, with 17 bases between. CDR1 is SGHRS and CDR2 is YFSETQ in the germline V gene. The CDR3 loop is CASSLASGTGYNEQFF. The DNA of the CDR3 is TGCGCCAGCAGCCTGGCCTCCGGGACTGGCTACAATGAGCAGTTCTTC.

The chain links TRBV15 to TRBJ1-3; no definite D call. Trimming took 0 bases from V and 0 from J, leaving 6 bases between them. CDR1 and CDR2 (germline): LNHNV, YYDKDF (reference sequence). The CDR3 is made up of 15 amino acids. The chain's CDR3 is CATSRDPNSGNTIYF. The CDR3 DNA is TGTGCCACCAGCAGAGATCCGAACTCTGGAAACACCATATATTTT.